Following are 15 T cell receptor beta chains from one sample sequenced in a study of CD4+ T cells in melanoma (dated by TCRdb to between 2020 and 2023). Library prep was done by the immunoSEQ multiplex PCR assay. Drawn from immuneACCESS, this table holds only the in-frame rearrangements with V and J called that TCRdb kept. Clones are partly lost; checked studies trace under half to an unresolved V gene and leave the rest unexplained. The sample profile shows 13,000 to 15,000 clones; less than 65% of them were found once. Roughly a sixth of the sample lies in the top ten. The material sequenced was cells from a culture (not recorded whether cultured in vitro). Every receptor here comes from a human donor with melanoma.

CDR3 sequence reads: CASSQDWQRGYNEQFF. The CDR3 nucleotides are TGCGCCAGCAGCCAAGATTGGCAGCGCGGCTACAATGAGCAGTTCTTC. The chain employs TRBV4-1 and TRBJ2-1; no clear D. Germline CDR1 and CDR2: MGHRA and YSYEKL. The length of the CDR3 is 16 residues. Trimming took 0 bases from V and 3 from J, leaving 12 bases between them.

This clone was recorded once. J is TRBJ1-5 and V is TRBV18, with D perhaps TRBD1 (5 bases). The germline CDR1 and CDR2 sequences are KGHSH and LQKENI. The germline V and J ends were trimmed by 3 bases and 4 bases, with 16 bases remaining between them. This CDR3 region has 16 residues. In DNA, the CDR3 is TGTGCCAGCTCACCGTCGCAAGGGAGGGGAAATCAGCCCCAGCATTTT. Encoded protein: CASSPSQGRGNQPQHF.

The V gene is TRBV6-1, the J gene TRBJ1-5; 12 nucleotides align to TRBD1. Looked up from germline, CDR1 is MNHNS and CDR2 is SASEGT. Trimming cost V 3 bases and J 6 bases; bases outside gene matches: 3. CDR3 length: 15 residues. The CDR3 protein is CASSDRDRGLQPQHF. The CDR3 region has the DNA TGTGCCAGCAGTGACCGGGACAGGGGGCTTCAGCCCCAGCATTTT.

The rearrangement links TRBV10-3 to TRBJ2-2, with D possibly being TRBD1 (5 bases). Germline V gene lookup returns CDR1 ENHRY and CDR2 SYGVKD. The CDR3 extends over 12 amino acids. V gave up 10 bases and J gave up 6 bases, with 12 bases separating them. DNA of the CDR3: TGTGCCACCGCCCCCAGGGCCGGGGAGCTGTTTTTT. It encodes CATAPRAGELFF.

Details on this clone: Mismatch with germline at one junction end may stem from a read error. The identical CDR3 is also encoded by other nucleotide sequences in the sample. J is TRBJ1-2 and V is TRBV29-1; D not certain. The CDR3 covers 11 residues. Germline V lookup: CDR1 SQVTM, CDR2 ANQGSEA. CDR3 sequence (DNA): TGCAGCGTTGCACAGCTCTATGGCTACACATTC. As protein: CSVAQLYGYTF. The full variable domain, its missing parts supplied by reference TRBV29-1 and TRBJ1-2, is SAVISQKPSRDICQRGTSLTIQCQVDSQVTMMFWYRQQPGQSLTLIATANQGSEATYESGFVIDKFPISRPNLTFSTLTVSNMSPEDSSIYLCSVAQLYGYTFGSGTRLTVV.

The chain has TRBV30 and TRBJ2-7; D may be TRBD1 (6 bases). The CDR3 loop spans 14 amino acids. Germline CDR1 GTSNPN, CDR2 SVGIG (reference sequence). Trimming took off 3 bases at V and 8 bases at J, with 20 bases between the two ends. CDR3 protein: CAWRSGHSSPQQYF. CDR3 in DNA: TGTGCCTGGAGGTCGGGACACTCGTCGCCCCAGCAGTACTTC. Together with reference TRBV30 and TRBJ2-7, the CDR3 gives the full variable domain: SQTIHQWPATLVQPVGSPLSLECTVEGTSNPNLYWYRQAAGRGLQLLFYSVGIGQISSEVPQNLSASRPQDRQFILSSKKLLLSDSGFYLCAWRSGHSSPQQYFGPGTRLTVT.

The V call is TRBV9, the J call TRBJ2-2, with TRBD1 matching over 8 bases. V shed 4 bases and J 7 bases; nucleotides not matched to a gene: 12. This CDR3 is 16 amino acids long. Germline CDR1 reads SGDLS; CDR2 reads YYNGEE. CDR3 DNA sequence: TGTGCCAGCAGCCCCCAGACAGGGGTCTTCGGCGGGGAGCTGTTTTTT. This gives the protein CASSPQTGVFGGELFF.

The CDR3 nucleotides are TGTGCCAGCAGCACCGGGACTCGAGGAAGGCAGTTCTTC. Its protein product is CASSTGTRGRQFF. V and J are TRBV11-2 and TRBJ2-1, with D tentatively TRBD2 (6 bases). Trimming took off 5 bases at V and 12 bases at J, with 17 bases between the two ends. Germline lookup yields CDR1 SGHAT and CDR2 FQNNGV. This CDR3 is 13 amino acids long. The variable domain in full, with the rest retrieved from reference TRBV11-2 and TRBJ2-1, is EAGVAQSPRYKIIEKRQSVAFWCNPISGHATLYWYQQILGQGPKLLIQFQNNGVVDDSQLPKDRFSAERLKGVDSTLKIQPAKLEDSAVYLCASSTGTRGRQFFGPGTRLTVL.

The rearrangement joins TRBV30 to TRBJ1-5; 7 bases match TRBD1. The germline gives CDR1 GTSNPN, CDR2 SVGIG (reference sequence). The CDR3 spans 16 residues. V was pared by 5 bases and J by 3 bases, with 13 bases of the junction left unmatched. The CDR3 loop reads CAWGYSADRPNQPQHF. The CDR3 bases are TGTGCCTGGGGGTATAGTGCGGACAGGCCCAATCAGCCCCAGCATTTT.

This chain connects TRBV14 to TRBJ2-5; 7 bases align to TRBD1. The V and J ends lost 3 bases and 2 bases, in that order; junction bases with no gene match: 27. The germline CDR1 and CDR2 sequences are SGHDN and FVKESK. The CDR3 spans 22 residues. CDR3 coding DNA: TGTGCCAGCAGCCAGGATTCGCTCTTATTGACAGGGTTCGAGGTGACACAAGAGACCCAGTACTTC. Translating gives CASSQDSLLLTGFEVTQETQYF.

The J gene is TRBJ2-2, the V gene TRBV5-1, with TRBD2 matching over 14 bases. Trimming took 4 bases from V and 0 from J; bases not matched to a gene: 5. Germline CDR1 reads SGHRS; CDR2 reads YFSETQ. CDR3 length equals 18 residues. The CDR3 region has the DNA TGCGCCAGCAGCCGGGGACTAGCGGGGGCCACGAACACCGGGGAGCTGTTTTTT. Residues: CASSRGLAGATNTGELFF.

The rearrangement joins TRBV18 to TRBJ2-1; TRBD2 matches 12 bases. Trimming cost V 0 bases and J 8 bases; bases outside gene matches: 5. This CDR3 is 16 amino acids long. The germline V gene encodes CDR1 KGHSH and CDR2 LQKENI. DNA of the CDR3: TGTGCCAGCTCACCACCGTCTAGCGGGGGGGCGCATGAGCAGTTCTTC. Translation gives CASSPPSSGGAHEQFF.

This clone has more than one count but fewer than ten. The rearrangement uses TRBV7-6 and TRBJ1-1; no definite D call. Per germline, CDR1 SGHVS and CDR2 FNYEAQ. The CDR3 is 13 residues long. V was shortened by 5 bases and J by 3 bases, with 10 bases between the two germline ends. CDR3 region: CASSLGQHTEAFF. CDR3 nucleotides: TGTGCCAGCAGCCTGGGTCAGCACACTGAAGCTTTCTTT.

The CDR3: CASSRRDIGYNEQFF. As DNA, the CDR3 is TGTGCCAGCAGCCGAAGGGACATCGGCTACAATGAGCAGTTCTTC. The genes are TRBV6-6 and TRBJ2-1, with a weak D call TRBD1 (6 bases). The germline gives CDR1 MNHNY, CDR2 SVGAGI (reference sequence). CDR3 length: 15 amino acids. The V gene lost 6 bases and the J gene lost 3 bases, with 15 bases spanning the gap.

This chain connects TRBV18 to TRBJ1-2; D is possibly TRBD1 (5 bases). Trimming removed 4 bases from V and 8 bases from J, with 14 bases in between. Germline CDR1 reads KGHSH; CDR2 reads LQKENI. CDR3 length equals 13 residues. The CDR3 nucleotides read TGTGCCAGCTCACGTAACGGGGCCTCGGGCTACACCTTC. Amino acids: CASSRNGASGYTF. Looking up the rest from reference TRBV18 and TRBJ1-2 gives the full variable domain: NAGVMQNPRHLVRRRGQEARLRCSPMKGHSHVYWYRQLPEEGLKFMVYLQKENIIDESGMPKERFSAEFPKEGPSILRIQQVVRGDSAAYFCASSRNGASGYTFGSGTRLTVV.